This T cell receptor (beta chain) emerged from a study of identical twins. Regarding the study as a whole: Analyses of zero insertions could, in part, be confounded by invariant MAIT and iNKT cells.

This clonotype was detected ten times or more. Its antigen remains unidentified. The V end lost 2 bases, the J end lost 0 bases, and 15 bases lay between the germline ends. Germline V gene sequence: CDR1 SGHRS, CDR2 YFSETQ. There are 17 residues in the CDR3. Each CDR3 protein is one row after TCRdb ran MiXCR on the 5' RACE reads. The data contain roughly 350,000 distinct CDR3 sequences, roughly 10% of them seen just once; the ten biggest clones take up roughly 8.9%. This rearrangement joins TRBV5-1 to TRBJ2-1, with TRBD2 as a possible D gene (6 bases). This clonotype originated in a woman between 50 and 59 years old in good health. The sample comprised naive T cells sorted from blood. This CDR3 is CASSLPTAGYSYNEQFF. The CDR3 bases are TGCGCCAGCAGCTTACCCACCGCGGGGTACTCCTACAATGAGCAGTTCTTC.